This TCR beta chain was retrieved from a study of T-cell memory formation after mild COVID-19. Regarding the study as a whole: Later expanders leaned CD4+, whereas clones that contracted between day 15 and 85 were balanced CD4/CD8. Among CD4+ contracting clones, most were CM and EM, and CD8+ ones EMRA.

The CDR3 sequence is 14 residues long. Trimming removed 4 bases from V and 7 bases from J; junction bases left unmatched: 6. Germline-derived CDR1 and CDR2 are LNHDA and SQIVND (reference sequence). This clonotype came up a few times. Antigen unknown. 5'RACE primed from the constant segment yielded TCR alpha and TCR beta cDNA libraries bearing sample barcodes and UMIs. Each CDR3 protein is one row after TCRdb ran MiXCR on the 5' RACE reads. The sample has about 170,000 distinct CDR3 sequences, 10% to 15% seen once. This sequence originates from a man between 18 and 29 years old who had mild COVID-19 (a few samples of this study predate the infection). Cell type and time point are not known. The V and J genes are TRBV19 and TRBJ1-5; TRBD1 aligns across 8 bases. The sequenced sample consisted of PBMCs or a T cell subset sorted from them (not recorded which). The CDR3 DNA is TGTGCCAGTAGTAAGACAGGGGCAGGGCAGCCCCAGCATTTT. It translates to CASSKTGAGQPQHF.